The subject of this entry is one TCR beta chain. These data originate in a study of blood T cell repertoires in COVID-19. Study as a whole: Researchers got acute and convalescent COVID-19 samples from the United States, Italy and Spain. T cells, B-cell-depleted T cells, or PBMCs supplied cDNA or gDNA.

V dropped 3 bases and J dropped 5 bases, with 16 bases sitting between them. The CDR3 consists of 14 residues. CDR1 is DFQATT, CDR2 SNEGSKA, per germline (reference sequence). Source study methods: Scientists estimated how many nucleated cells there were by amplifying reference gene primers. TCRdb keeps only in-frame clones here, not all; method: immunoSEQ multiplex PCR. That table supplies the V and J calls and clone size; D and trimming were determined from the DNA. Of under 95,000 clones in the sample, 75% to 90% were seen once. The sequenced sample consisted of peripheral blood. This TCR came from a woman older than 75 with active or convalescent COVID-19. The V gene is TRBV20-1, the J gene TRBJ1-1; perhaps TRBD1 as D (5 bases). CDR3 DNA sequence: TGCAGTGCTAGTTTTTCATCTAAGGGGACTGAAGCTTTCTTT. Residues: CSASFSSKGTEAFF.